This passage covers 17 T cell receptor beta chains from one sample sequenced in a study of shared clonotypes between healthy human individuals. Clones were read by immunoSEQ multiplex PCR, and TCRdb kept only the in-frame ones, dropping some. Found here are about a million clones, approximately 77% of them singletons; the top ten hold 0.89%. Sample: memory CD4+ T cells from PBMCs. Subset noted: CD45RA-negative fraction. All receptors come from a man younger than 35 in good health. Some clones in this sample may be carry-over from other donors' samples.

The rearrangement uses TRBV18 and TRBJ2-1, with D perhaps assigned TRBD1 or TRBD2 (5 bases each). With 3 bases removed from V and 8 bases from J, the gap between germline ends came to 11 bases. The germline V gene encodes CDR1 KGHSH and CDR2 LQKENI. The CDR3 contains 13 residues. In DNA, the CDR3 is TGTGCCAGCTCACCGGCACCGGGGCATGAGCAGTTCTTC. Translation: CASSPAPGHEQFF.

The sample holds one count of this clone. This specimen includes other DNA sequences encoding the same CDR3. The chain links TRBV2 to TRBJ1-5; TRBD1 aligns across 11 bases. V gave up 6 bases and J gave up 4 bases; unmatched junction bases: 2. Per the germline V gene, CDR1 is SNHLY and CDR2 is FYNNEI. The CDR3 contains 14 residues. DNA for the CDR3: TGTGCCAGCAGCGGACAGGGGGCAAATCAGCCCCAGCATTTT. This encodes CASSGQGANQPQHF.

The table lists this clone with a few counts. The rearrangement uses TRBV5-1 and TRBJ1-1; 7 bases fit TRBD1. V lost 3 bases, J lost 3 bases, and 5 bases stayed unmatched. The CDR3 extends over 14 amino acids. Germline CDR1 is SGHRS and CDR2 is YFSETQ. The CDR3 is CASSSTGWDTEAFF. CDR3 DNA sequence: TGCGCCAGCAGCTCGACAGGGTGGGACACTGAAGCTTTCTTT.

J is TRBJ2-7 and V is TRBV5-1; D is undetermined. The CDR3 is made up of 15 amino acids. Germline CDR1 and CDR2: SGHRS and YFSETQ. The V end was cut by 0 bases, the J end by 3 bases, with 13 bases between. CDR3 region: CASSLGVAQNYEQYF. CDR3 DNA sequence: TGCGCCAGCAGCTTGGGAGTGGCACAGAACTACGAGCAGTACTTC.

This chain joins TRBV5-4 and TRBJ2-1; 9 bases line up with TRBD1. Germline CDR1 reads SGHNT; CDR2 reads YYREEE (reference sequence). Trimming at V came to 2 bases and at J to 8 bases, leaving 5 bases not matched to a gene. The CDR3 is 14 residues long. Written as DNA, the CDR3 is TGTGCCAGCAGCTTTGACAGGGGGGACTATGAGCAGTTCTTC. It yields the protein CASSFDRGDYEQFF.

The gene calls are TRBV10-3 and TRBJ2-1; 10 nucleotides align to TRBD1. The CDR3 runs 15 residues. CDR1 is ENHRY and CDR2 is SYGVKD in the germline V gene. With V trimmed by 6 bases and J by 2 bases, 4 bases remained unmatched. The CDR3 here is CAIRRTGGTYNEQFF. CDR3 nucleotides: TGTGCCATCAGGCGGACAGGGGGGACCTACAATGAGCAGTTCTTC.

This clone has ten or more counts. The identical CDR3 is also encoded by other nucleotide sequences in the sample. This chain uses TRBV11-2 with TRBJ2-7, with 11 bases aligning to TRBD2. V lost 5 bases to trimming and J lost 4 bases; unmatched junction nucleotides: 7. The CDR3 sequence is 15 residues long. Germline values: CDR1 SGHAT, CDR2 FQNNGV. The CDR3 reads CASSPRRLAGYEQYF. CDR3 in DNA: TGTGCCAGCAGCCCAAGGAGACTAGCGGGATACGAGCAGTACTTC.

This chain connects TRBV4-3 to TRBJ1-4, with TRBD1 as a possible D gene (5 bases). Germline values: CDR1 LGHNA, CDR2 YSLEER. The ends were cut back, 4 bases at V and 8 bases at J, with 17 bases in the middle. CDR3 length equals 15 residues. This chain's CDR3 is CASSPQATREEKLFF. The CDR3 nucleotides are TGCGCCAGCAGCCCACAGGCGACGCGGGAAGAAAAACTGTTTTTT.

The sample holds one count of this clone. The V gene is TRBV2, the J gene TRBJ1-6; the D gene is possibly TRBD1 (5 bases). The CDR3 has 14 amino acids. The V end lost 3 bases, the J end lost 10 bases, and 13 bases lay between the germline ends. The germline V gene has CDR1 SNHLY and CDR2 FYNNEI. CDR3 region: CASSEVLGRSPLHF. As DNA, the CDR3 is TGTGCCAGCAGTGAGGTACTGGGGCGCTCACCCCTCCACTTT. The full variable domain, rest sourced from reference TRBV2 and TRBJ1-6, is EPEVTQTPSHQVTQMGQEVILRCVPISNHLYFYWYRQILGQKVEFLVSFYNNEISEKSEIFDDQFSVERPDGSNFTLKIRSTKLEDSAMYFCASSEVLGRSPLHFGNGTRLTVT.

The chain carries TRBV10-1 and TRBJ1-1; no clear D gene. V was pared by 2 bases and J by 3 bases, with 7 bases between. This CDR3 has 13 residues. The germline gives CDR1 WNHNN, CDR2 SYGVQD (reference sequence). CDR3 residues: CASSETDYTEAFF. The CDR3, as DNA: TGCGCCAGCAGTGAGACTGATTACACTGAAGCTTTCTTT.

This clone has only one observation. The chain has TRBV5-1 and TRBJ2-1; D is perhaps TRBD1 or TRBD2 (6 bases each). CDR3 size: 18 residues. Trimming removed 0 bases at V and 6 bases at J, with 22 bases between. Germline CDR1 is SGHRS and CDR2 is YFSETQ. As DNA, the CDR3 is TGCGCCAGCAGCTTGGCCGTCGGGGGCGGAACCCCGCTCAATGAGCAGTTCTTC. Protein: CASSLAVGGGTPLNEQFF.

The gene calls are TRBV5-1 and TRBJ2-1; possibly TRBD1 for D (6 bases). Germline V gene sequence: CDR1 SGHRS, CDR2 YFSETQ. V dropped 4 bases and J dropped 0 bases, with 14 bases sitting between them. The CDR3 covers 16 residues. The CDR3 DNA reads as TGCGCCAGCAGCCCCTGGACAGCGAGCTCCTACAATGAGCAGTTCTTC. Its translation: CASSPWTASSYNEQFF.

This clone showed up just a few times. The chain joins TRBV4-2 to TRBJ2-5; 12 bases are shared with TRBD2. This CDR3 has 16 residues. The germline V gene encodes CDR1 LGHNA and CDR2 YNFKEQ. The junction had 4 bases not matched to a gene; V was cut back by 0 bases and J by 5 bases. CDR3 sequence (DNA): TGTGCCAGCAGCCAAGAGTCTAGCGGGAGGGGGGAGACCCAGTACTTC. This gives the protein CASSQESSGRGETQYF.

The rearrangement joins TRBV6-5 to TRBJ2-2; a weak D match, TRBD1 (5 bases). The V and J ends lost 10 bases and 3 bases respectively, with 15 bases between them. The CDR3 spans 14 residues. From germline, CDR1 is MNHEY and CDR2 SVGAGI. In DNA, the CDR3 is TGTGCCACCATGACAGTGTCGTACACCGGGGAGCTGTTTTTT. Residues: CATMTVSYTGELFF.

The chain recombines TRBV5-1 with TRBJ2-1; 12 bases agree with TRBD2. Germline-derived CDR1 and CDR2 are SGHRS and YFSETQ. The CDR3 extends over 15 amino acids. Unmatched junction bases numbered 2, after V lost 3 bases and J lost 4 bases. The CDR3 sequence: CASSSTSGRYNEQFF. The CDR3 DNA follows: TGCGCCAGCAGCTCTACTAGCGGGAGGTACAATGAGCAGTTCTTC.

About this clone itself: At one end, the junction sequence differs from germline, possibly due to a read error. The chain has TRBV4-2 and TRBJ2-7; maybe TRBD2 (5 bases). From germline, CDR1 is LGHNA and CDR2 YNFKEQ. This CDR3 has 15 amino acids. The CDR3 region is CASSQDPSSSYEQCF. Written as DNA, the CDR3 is TGTGCCAGCAGCCAAGATCCTAGCAGCTCCTACGAGCAGTGCTTC.

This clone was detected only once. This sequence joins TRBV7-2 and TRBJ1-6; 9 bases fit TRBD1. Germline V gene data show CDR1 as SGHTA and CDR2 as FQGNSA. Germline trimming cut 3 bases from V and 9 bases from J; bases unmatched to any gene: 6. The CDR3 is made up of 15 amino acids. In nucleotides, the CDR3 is TGTGCCAGCAGCTTTGGGACAGGGTGGGGTTCACCCCTCCACTTT. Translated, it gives CASSFGTGWGSPLHF.